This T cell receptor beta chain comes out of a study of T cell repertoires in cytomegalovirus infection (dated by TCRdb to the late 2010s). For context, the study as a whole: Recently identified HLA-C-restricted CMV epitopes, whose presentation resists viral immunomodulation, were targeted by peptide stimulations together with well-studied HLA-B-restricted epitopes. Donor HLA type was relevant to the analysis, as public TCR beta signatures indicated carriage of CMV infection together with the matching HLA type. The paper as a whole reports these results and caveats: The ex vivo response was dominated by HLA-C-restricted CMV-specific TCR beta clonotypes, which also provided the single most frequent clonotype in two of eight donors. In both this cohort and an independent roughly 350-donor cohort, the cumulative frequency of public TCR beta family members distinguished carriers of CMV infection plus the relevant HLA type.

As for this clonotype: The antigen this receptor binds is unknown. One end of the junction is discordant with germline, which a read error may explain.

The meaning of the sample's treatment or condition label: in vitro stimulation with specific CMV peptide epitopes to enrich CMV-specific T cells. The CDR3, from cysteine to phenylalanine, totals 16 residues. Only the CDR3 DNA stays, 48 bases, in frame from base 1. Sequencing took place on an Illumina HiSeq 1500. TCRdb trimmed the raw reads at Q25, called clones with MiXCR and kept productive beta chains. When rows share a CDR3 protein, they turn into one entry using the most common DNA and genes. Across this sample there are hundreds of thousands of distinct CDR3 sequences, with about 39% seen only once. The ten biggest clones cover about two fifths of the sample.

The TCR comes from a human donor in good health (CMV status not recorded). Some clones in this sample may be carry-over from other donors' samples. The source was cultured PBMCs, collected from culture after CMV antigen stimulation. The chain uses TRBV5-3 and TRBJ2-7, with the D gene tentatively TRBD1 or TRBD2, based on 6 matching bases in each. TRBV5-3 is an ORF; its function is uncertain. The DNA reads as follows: TGTGCCAGCAGCTGGGGGGCGGGACAACCCCACTACGAGCAGTACTTC. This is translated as CASSWGAGQPHYEQYF.